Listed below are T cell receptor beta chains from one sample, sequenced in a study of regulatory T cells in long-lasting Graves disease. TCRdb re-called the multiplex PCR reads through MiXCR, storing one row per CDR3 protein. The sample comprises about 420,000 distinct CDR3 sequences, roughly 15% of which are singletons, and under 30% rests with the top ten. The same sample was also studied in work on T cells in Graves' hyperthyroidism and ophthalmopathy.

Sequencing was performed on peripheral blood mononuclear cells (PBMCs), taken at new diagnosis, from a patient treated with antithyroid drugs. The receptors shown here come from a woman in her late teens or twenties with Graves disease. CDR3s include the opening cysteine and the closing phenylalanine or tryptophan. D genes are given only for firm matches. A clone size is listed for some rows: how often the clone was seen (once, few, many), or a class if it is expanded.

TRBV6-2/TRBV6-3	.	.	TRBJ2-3	CASSYLGAGDTQYF	TGTGCCAGCAGTTACTTAGGGGCGGGAGATACGCAGTATTTT
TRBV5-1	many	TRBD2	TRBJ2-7	CASSVGTSGNYEQYF	TGCGCCAGCAGCGTGGGGACTAGCGGGAACTACGAGCAGTACTTC
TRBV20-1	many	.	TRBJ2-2	CSARDLRLAYTGELFF	TGCAGTGCTAGAGATCTCAGGCTAGCGTACACCGGGGAGCTGTTTTTT
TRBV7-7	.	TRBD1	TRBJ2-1	CASSLAGQVNEQFF	TGTGCTAGCAGCTTAGCCGGACAGGTCAATGAGCAGTTCTTC
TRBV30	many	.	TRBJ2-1	CAWTRGNEQFF	TGTGCCTGGACCCGGGGGAATGAGCAGTTCTTC
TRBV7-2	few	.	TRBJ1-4	CASSREGTTREKLFF	TGTGCCAGCAGCCGAGAGGGGACTACCCGGGAAAAACTGTTTTTT
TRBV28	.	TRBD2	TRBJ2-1	CASSPTYRGTSFDEQFF	TGTGCCAGCAGTCCAACCTACCGGGGGACTAGTTTTGATGAGCAGTTCTTC
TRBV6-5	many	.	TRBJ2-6	CASSYSDSGANVLTF	TGTGCCAGCAGTTACTCGGACTCTGGGGCCAACGTCCTGACTTTC
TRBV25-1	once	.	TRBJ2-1	CASSESGRKLEQFF	TGTGCCAGCAGTGAATCGGGCCGGAAGCTAGAGCAGTTCTTC
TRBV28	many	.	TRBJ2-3	CAISKIGQDQTDTQYF	TGTGCCATCAGTAAGATTGGACAAGATCAGACAGATACGCAGTATTTT
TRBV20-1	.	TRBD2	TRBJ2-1	CSAPSASGRAEEQFF	TGCAGTGCCCCCAGTGCTAGCGGGAGGGCCGAGGAGCAGTTCTTC
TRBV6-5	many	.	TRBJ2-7	CASSFLAPRISYEQYF	TGTGCCAGCAGTTTCCTGGCGCCTAGGATCTCCTACGAGCAGTACTTC
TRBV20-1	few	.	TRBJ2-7	CSANSWGSYEQYF	TGCAGTGCTAATTCTTGGGGTAGCTACGAGCAGTACTTC
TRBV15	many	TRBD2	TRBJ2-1	CATSRGTSGSDEQFF	TGTGCCACCAGCAGAGGGACTAGCGGGAGCGATGAGCAGTTCTTC
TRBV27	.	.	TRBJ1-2	CASSYAGGGYTF	TGTGCCAGCAGTTACGCAGGTGGGGGCTACACCTTC
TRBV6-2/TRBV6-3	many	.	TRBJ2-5	CASRRGTQAATQYF	TGTGCCAGCCGCAGGGGCACTCAAGCGGCGACCCAGTACTTC
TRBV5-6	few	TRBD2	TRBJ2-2	CASSYSGTPTGELFF	TGTGCCAGCAGCTATAGCGGGACTCCCACCGGGGAGCTGTTTTTT
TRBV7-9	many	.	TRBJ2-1	CASSGGRDNEQFF	TGTGCCAGCAGCGGGGGGAGAGACAATGAGCAGTTCTTC
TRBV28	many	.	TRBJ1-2	CASSRRNGYTF	TGTGCCAGCAGCCGACGAAATGGCTACACCTTC
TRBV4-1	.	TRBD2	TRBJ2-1	CASSQGSAGVIGYNEQFF	TGCGCCAGCAGCCAGGGCTCGGCGGGAGTCATTGGCTACAATGAGCAGTTCTTC
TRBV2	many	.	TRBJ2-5	CASSAEVLQETQYF	TGTGCCAGCAGCGCTGAGGTGTTACAAGAGACCCAGTACTTC
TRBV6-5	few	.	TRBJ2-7	CASSYELRHEQYF	TGTGCCAGCAGTTACGAGTTACGCCACGAGCAGTACTTC
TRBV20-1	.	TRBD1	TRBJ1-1	CSAKTGGNTEAFF	TGCAGTGCCAAAACAGGGGGTAACACTGAAGCTTTCTTT
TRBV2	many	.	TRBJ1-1	CASSEAPGGNTEAFF	TGTGCCAGCAGTGAAGCTCCGGGGGGAAACACTGAAGCTTTCTTT
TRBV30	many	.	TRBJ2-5	CAWSVGTADWEETQYF	TGTGCCTGGAGTGTCGGGACTGCAGATTGGGAAGAGACCCAGTACTTC
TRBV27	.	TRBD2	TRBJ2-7	CASSVWTRMNEQYF	TGTGCCAGCAGTGTATGGACTAGAATGAACGAGCAGTACTTC
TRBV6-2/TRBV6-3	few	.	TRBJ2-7	CASSYHAGIPPTEQYF	TGTGCCAGCAGTTATCACGCAGGGATCCCCCCCACCGAGCAGTACTTC
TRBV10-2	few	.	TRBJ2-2	CASRVYTGELFF	TGCGCCAGCAGGGTGTACACCGGGGAGCTGTTTTTT
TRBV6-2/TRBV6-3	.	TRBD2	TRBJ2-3	CASSYSRGRSSSTDTQYF	TGTGCCAGCAGTTACTCTCGCGGGAGGTCCTCTAGCACAGATACGCAGTATTTT
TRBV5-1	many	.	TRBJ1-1	CASSLAFDRRTEAFF	TGCGCCAGCAGCTTGGCCTTCGACAGGCGCACTGAAGCTTTCTTT
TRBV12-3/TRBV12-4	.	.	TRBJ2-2	CASSQYRVNTGELFF	TGTGCCAGCAGCCAATACAGGGTTAACACCGGGGAGCTGTTTTTT
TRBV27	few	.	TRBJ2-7	CATKRSGPLYEQYF	TGTGCCACCAAAAGGTCGGGACCCCTCTACGAGCAGTACTTC
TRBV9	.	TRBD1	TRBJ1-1	CASSVEAGGYTEAFF	TGTGCCAGCAGCGTAGAAGCAGGGGGCTACACTGAAGCTTTCTTT
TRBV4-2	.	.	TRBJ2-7	CASSQAWSGGYEQYF	TGTGCCAGCAGCCAAGCCTGGTCGGGCGGCTACGAGCAGTACTTC
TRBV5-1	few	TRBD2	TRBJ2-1	CASSLWGLADYNEQFF	TGCGCCAGCAGCTTGTGGGGACTAGCGGATTACAATGAGCAGTTCTTC
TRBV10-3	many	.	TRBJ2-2	CAISVYTGELFF	TGTGCCATCAGTGTCTACACCGGGGAGCTGTTTTTT
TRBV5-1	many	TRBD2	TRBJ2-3	CASSLEASGRAGDTQYF	TGCGCCAGCAGCTTGGAGGCTAGCGGGAGGGCCGGAGATACGCAGTATTTT
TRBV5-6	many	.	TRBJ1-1	CASRGRTNTEAFF	TGTGCCAGCAGGGGCCGGACGAACACTGAAGCTTTCTTT
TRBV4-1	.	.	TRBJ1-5	CASSRLVGSEPQHF	TGCGCCAGCAGCCGTTTGGTGGGGTCGGAGCCCCAGCATTTT
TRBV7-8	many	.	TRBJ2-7	CASSLGGYSYEQYF	TGTGCCAGCAGCTTAGGCGGCTACTCCTACGAGCAGTACTTC
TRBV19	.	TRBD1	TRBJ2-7	CASSIGTEDYEQYF	TGTGCCAGTAGTATTGGGACAGAAGATTACGAGCAGTACTTC
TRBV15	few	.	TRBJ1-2	CATSTYDRIRGYTF	TGTGCCACCAGCACCTATGACCGGATCCGCGGCTACACCTTC
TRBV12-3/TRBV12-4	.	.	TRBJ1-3	CASSSLTSSGNTIYF	TGTGCCAGCAGTTCCCTCACCTCCTCTGGAAACACCATATATTTT
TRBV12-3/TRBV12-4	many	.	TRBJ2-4	CASMGEGNIQYF	TGTGCCAGCATGGGTGAGGGAAACATTCAGTACTTC
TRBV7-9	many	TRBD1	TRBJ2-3	CASSYGQGPFYF	TGTGCCAGCAGCTACGGACAGGGACCGTTTTATTTT
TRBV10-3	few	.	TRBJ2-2	CAISALAAPGELFF	TGTGCCATCAGTGCTCTAGCAGCGCCCGGGGAGCTGTTTTTT
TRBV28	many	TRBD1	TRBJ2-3	CASSPTHVGQGARGTDTQYF	TGTGCCAGCAGTCCAACGCATGTGGGACAGGGGGCTCGGGGCACAGATACGCAGTATTTT
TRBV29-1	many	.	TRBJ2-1	CSVETSGLLIPRSYNEQFF	TGCAGCGTTGAGACCTCGGGACTCCTCATACCCCGATCCTACAATGAGCAGTTCTTC
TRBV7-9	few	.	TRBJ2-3	CASSPDDADTQYF	TGTGCCAGCAGCCCGGACGATGCAGATACGCAGTATTTT
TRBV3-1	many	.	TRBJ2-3	CASSQEQEGDTDTQYF	TGTGCCAGCAGCCAAGAACAGGAGGGGGACACAGATACGCAGTATTTT
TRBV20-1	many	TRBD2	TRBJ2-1	CSASLAGKQFF	TGCAGTGCCTCACTAGCGGGAAAGCAGTTCTTC
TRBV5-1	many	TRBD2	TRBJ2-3	CASSPGLAGSPTDTQYF	TGCGCCAGCAGCCCCGGACTAGCGGGTTCCCCCACAGATACGCAGTATTTT
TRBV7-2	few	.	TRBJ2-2	CASSKTGELFF	TGTGCCAGCAGCAAAACCGGGGAGCTGTTTTTT
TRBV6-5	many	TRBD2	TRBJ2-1	CASSYSTLAGARYNEQFF	TGTGCCAGCAGTTACTCGACTCTAGCGGGAGCGCGGTACAATGAGCAGTTCTTC